The 24 T cell receptor beta chains listed next were all sequenced from one sample in a study of cytomegalovirus exposure and HLA in healthy donors. Use of 60 Vbeta and 13 Jbeta primers characterized the PCR. Measured with immunoSEQ multiplex PCR; TCRdb has only the in-frame clones, and not every one. The sample consists of 40,000 or so clones, roughly 60% of them appearing once. Sequencing was performed on PBMCs. The origin of the receptors is a human donor in good health.

The chain is built from TRBV5-1 and TRBJ2-1; 8 nucleotides line up with TRBD2. CDR1 is SGHRS and CDR2 is YFSETQ in the germline V gene. There are 16 residues in the CDR3. With 0 bases clipped from V and 0 bases from J, the junction kept 2 bases outside the gene matches. For the CDR3, the DNA is TGCGCCAGCAGCTTGGCCGGGGGGGACTCCTACAATGAGCAGTTCTTC. Translated: CASSLAGGDSYNEQFF.

The chain recombines TRBV6-5 with TRBJ1-5, with TRBD1 as a possible D gene (5 bases). Germline-derived CDR1 and CDR2 are MNHEY and SVGAGI. The V end was cut by 0 bases, the J end by 5 bases, with 8 bases between. The CDR3 loop spans 14 amino acids. CDR3 region: CASSYSTAYQPQHF. The CDR3 nucleotides are TGTGCCAGCAGTTACTCGACAGCCTATCAGCCCCAGCATTTT.

In its sample, this clone was seen a few times. The J gene is TRBJ1-2, the V gene TRBV10-3; D possibly corresponds to TRBD1 (5 bases). The CDR3 consists of 14 residues. V dropped 4 bases and J dropped 2 bases, with 11 bases sitting between them. Looked up from germline, CDR1 is ENHRY and CDR2 is SYGVKD. The CDR3 loop is CAISGAGLNYGYTF. In DNA, the CDR3 is TGTGCCATCAGTGGAGCAGGGTTAAACTATGGCTACACCTTC.

The genes are TRBV19 and TRBJ1-1, with 9 bases lining up with TRBD1. Looked up from germline, CDR1 is LNHDA and CDR2 is SQIVND (reference sequence). The CDR3 is 14 residues long. V trimming: 6 bases; J trimming: 6 bases; junction bases outside the gene matches: 8. The DNA of the CDR3 is TGTGCCAGTAGCACCGGGACAGGGACCGCTGAAGCTTTCTTT. It yields the protein CASSTGTGTAEAFF.

The chain links TRBV7-8 to TRBJ2-7, with TRBD2 as a possible D gene (5 bases). V gave up 8 bases and J gave up 6 bases, with 20 bases separating them. The CDR3 loop spans 14 amino acids. CDR1 is SGHVS, CDR2 FQNEAQ, per germline. The CDR3 DNA sequence: TGTGCCAGCCGAGGGCCCGCGACCGTGGCCGAGCAGTACTTC. Translated, it gives CASRGPATVAEQYF. The full variable domain, rest sourced from reference TRBV7-8 and TRBJ2-7, is GAGVSQSPRYKVAKRGQDVALRCDPISGHVSLFWYQQALGQGPEFLTYFQNEAQLDKSGLPSDRFFAERPEGSVSTLKIQRTQQEDSAVYLCASRGPATVAEQYFGPGTRLTVT.

The chain uses TRBV19 and TRBJ2-5; 7 bases line up with TRBD1. The V gene's germline CDR1 is LNHDA and CDR2 SQIVND (reference sequence). The CDR3 totals 14 residues. V lost 7 bases and J lost 7; bases outside the gene matches: 12. The CDR3 loop reads CASKLGTAEGTQYF. The DNA of the CDR3 is TGTGCCAGTAAACTCGGGACAGCAGAGGGGACCCAGTACTTC.

This rearrangement joins TRBV25-1 to TRBJ1-2, with 11 positions matching TRBD1. The germline V gene has CDR1 MGHDK and CDR2 SYGVNS. CDR3 length equals 14 residues. V shed 7 bases and J 1 base; nucleotides not matched to a gene: 2. The CDR3 DNA sequence: TGTGCCAGCACGGGGACAGGGGGTAACTATGGCTACACCTTC. Its protein is CASTGTGGNYGYTF.

The rearrangement joins TRBV7-2 to TRBJ2-2; D is uncertain. V lost 5 bases to trimming and J lost 6 bases, with 7 bases between them. The CDR3 length is 12 residues. Germline CDR1 and CDR2: SGHTA and FQGNSA. CDR3 in amino acids: CASSPYSGELFF. The CDR3 coding sequence is TGTGCCAGCAGCCCTTACTCCGGGGAGCTGTTTTTT. The entire variable domain, with the rest obtained from reference TRBV7-2 and TRBJ2-2, is as follows: GAGVSQSPSNKVTEKGKDVELRCDPISGHTALYWYRQSLGQGLEFLIYFQGNSAPDKSGLPSDRFSAERTGGSVSTLTIQRTQQEDSAVYLCASSPYSGELFFGEGSRLTVL.

V and J are TRBV6-5 and TRBJ1-5; a possible D gene is TRBD1 (6 bases). Germline V gene data show CDR1 as MNHEY and CDR2 as SVGAGI. V lost 2 bases to trimming and J lost 7 bases, with 12 bases between them. The CDR3 loop spans 14 amino acids. The CDR3 DNA sequence: TGTGCCAGCAGTTACGGGGGCGCAGGGCAGCCCCAGCATTTT. Its protein product is CASSYGGAGQPQHF.

The CDR3 DNA reads TGTGCCAGCAGCTTAAGACGGACTAGCGAAGGAAATACGCAGTATTTT. Residues: CASSLRRTSEGNTQYF. The chain combines TRBV7-8 with TRBJ2-3, with TRBD2 matching over 9 bases. This CDR3 is 16 amino acids long. J lost 7 bases, V lost 2 bases, and 10 bases had no gene match. Germline CDR1 SGHVS, CDR2 FQNEAQ. The whole variable domain, remainder taken from reference TRBV7-8 and TRBJ2-3, is GAGVSQSPRYKVAKRGQDVALRCDPISGHVSLFWYQQALGQGPEFLTYFQNEAQLDKSGLPSDRFFAERPEGSVSTLKIQRTQQEDSAVYLCASSLRRTSEGNTQYFGPGTRLTVL.

CDR3 DNA sequence: TGTGCCAGCAGTTCGCTAGCGGGAAGCTCCTACAATGAGCAGTTCTTC. Its protein is CASSSLAGSSYNEQFF. The V gene is TRBV6-5, the J gene TRBJ2-1; 9 bases line up with TRBD2. The CDR3 contains 16 residues. CDR1 is MNHEY and CDR2 is SVGAGI in the germline V gene. V shed 4 bases and J 0 bases; nucleotides not matched to a gene: 4.

The rearrangement uses TRBV29-1 and TRBJ2-1, with D uncertain. Germline assignment: CDR1 SQVTM and CDR2 ANQGSEA. This CDR3 spans 12 amino acids. V lost 4 bases and J 9 bases, leaving 13 bases between the germline ends. CDR3 nucleotides: TGCAGCGTTGTTAGTAGTCTCATTGAGCAGTTCTTC. Encoded protein: CSVVSSLIEQFF.

This clone has a single count. The chain carries TRBV30 and TRBJ2-7, with TRBD1 matching over 8 bases. Germline lookup yields CDR1 GTSNPN and CDR2 SVGIG (reference sequence). The CDR3 loop spans 14 amino acids. V lost 4 bases, J lost 1 base, and 6 bases stayed unmatched. For the CDR3, the DNA is TGTGCCTGGACTCGTGACAGGGGTTCCTACGAGCAGTACTTC. This codes for CAWTRDRGSYEQYF.

The V call is TRBV4-2, the J call TRBJ2-1, with 9 bases identical to TRBD2. V lost 7 bases, J lost 0 bases, and 4 bases stayed unmatched. In germline, CDR1 is LGHNA, CDR2 YNFKEQ. CDR3 size: 15 residues. The CDR3 region is CASMARGGSYNEQFF. In nucleotides, the CDR3 is TGTGCCAGCATGGCGCGGGGGGGCTCCTACAATGAGCAGTTCTTC.

This clone appeared a single time. The chain recombines TRBV5-1 with TRBJ2-3, with D perhaps TRBD2 (5 bases). Germline V gene lookup returns CDR1 SGHRS and CDR2 YFSETQ. V was shortened by 5 bases and J by 6 bases, with 10 bases between the two germline ends. The CDR3 totals 12 residues. The CDR3 sequence is CASSLEGDTQYF. As DNA, the CDR3 is TGCGCCAGCAGTCTTGAGGGCGATACGCAGTATTTT.

J is TRBJ1-2 and V is TRBV19, with D possibly being TRBD1 (5 bases). The CDR3 spans 12 residues. Per the germline V gene, CDR1 is LNHDA and CDR2 is SQIVND (reference sequence). V was cut by 6 bases and J by 11 bases, with 16 bases left in between. The CDR3 protein is CASRSGPMRYTF. DNA for the CDR3: TGTGCCAGTAGATCAGGGCCCATGAGGTACACCTTC.

The V and J genes are TRBV19 and TRBJ1-1; D might be TRBD1 (6 bases). Between the trimmed V and J ends, which lost 7 bases and 5 bases, there was a span of 17 bases. Per the germline V gene, CDR1 is LNHDA and CDR2 is SQIVND (reference sequence). This CDR3 has 14 residues. The CDR3 coding sequence is TGTGCCAGTACCCTTAGGGGGTTTTTAACTGAAGCTTTCTTT. Its protein is CASTLRGFLTEAFF.

This clone occurred once. Written as DNA, the CDR3 is TGTGCCACCAGCAGAGAGGTAGCGGGGGGGAGGCATGAGCAGTTCTTC. As protein: CATSREVAGGRHEQFF. This sequence joins TRBV15 and TRBJ2-1; 11 bases line up with TRBD2. Germline V gives CDR1 LNHNV, CDR2 YYDKDF (reference sequence). V lost 0 bases to trimming and J lost 8 bases; unmatched junction nucleotides: 6. CDR3 size: 16 residues.

This clone was seen a handful of times. The chain recombines TRBV6-6 with TRBJ1-1, with D uncertain. CDR1 is MNHNY, CDR2 SVGAGI, per germline (reference sequence). The CDR3 is made up of 13 amino acids. V was cut by 5 bases and J by 1 base, with 8 bases left in between. The DNA for the CDR3 is TGTGCCAGCAGTAGCCGACAGAACACTGAAGCTTTCTTT. This encodes CASSSRQNTEAFF.

This clone was seen just once. V is TRBV6-1 and J is TRBJ2-3; 8 nucleotides match TRBD2. Trimming removed 5 bases from V and 4 bases from J; junction bases left unmatched: 5. The CDR3 length is 14 residues. CDR1 and CDR2 (germline): MNHNS, SASEGT. The CDR3 loop reads CASSWSGGADTQYF. CDR3 coding DNA: TGTGCCAGCAGTTGGAGCGGGGGTGCAGATACGCAGTATTTT.

The chain carries TRBV7-6 and TRBJ2-2; 8 nucleotides align to TRBD2. The germline V gene has CDR1 SGHVS and CDR2 FNYEAQ. The V gene end was trimmed by 2 bases and the J gene end by 6 bases; junction bases not matched to a gene: 8. CDR3 size: 16 residues. CDR3 in amino acids: CASSLSASGYAGELFF. The CDR3 nucleotides read TGTGCCAGCAGCTTATCGGCTAGCGGGTACGCCGGGGAGCTGTTTTTT.

This clone has a handful of counts. The CDR3 DNA follows: TGTGCCAGTAGTTACAGCTCCGAGCAGTACTTC. Protein product: CASSYSSEQYF. The chain couples TRBV19 to TRBJ2-7; D remains ambiguous. The CDR3 runs 11 residues. Looked up from germline, CDR1 is LNHDA and CDR2 is SQIVND (reference sequence). V was trimmed by 5 bases and J by 6 bases, leaving 8 bases between them.

The genes are TRBV9 and TRBJ2-5; 8 bases agree with TRBD2. Germline assignment: CDR1 SGDLS and CDR2 YYNGEE. The CDR3 consists of 13 residues. V was pared by 5 bases and J by 4 bases, with 4 bases of the junction left unmatched. DNA of the CDR3: TGTGCCAGCAGTCGCGCGGGGGGAGAGACCCAGTACTTC. The encoded protein is CASSRAGGETQYF. The variable domain in full, with the rest retrieved from reference TRBV9 and TRBJ2-5, is DSGVTQTPKHLITATGQRVTLRCSPRSGDLSVYWYQQSLDQGLQFLIQYYNGEERAKGNILERFSAQQFPDLHSELNLSSLELGDSALYFCASSRAGGETQYFGPGTRLLVL.

The CDR3 nucleotides read TGCGCCAGCAGCCGGGACTTGGACACCATATATTTT. This codes for CASSRDLDTIYF. This sequence joins TRBV10-2 and TRBJ1-3; TRBD1 is a possible D gene (5 bases). Per the germline V gene, CDR1 is WSHSY and CDR2 is SAAADI. The CDR3 consists of 12 residues. Trimming left V 6 bases short and J 8 bases short, with 11 bases between.